This TCR beta chain was identified in a study of post-analysis software for immune sequencing data. Study-level background: Several disease courses (relapsing-remitting, secondary progressive and progressive-relapsing) of multiple sclerosis were included. Study-level points and caveats: The study found significantly lower normalized Chao1 diversity in multiple sclerosis patients than in controls. Four to six TRBV segments, including TRBV5-6, TRBV5-1 and TRBV20-1, were more frequent in patients than controls.

Libraries were made from TCR beta cDNA, and they carried unique molecular identifiers. Once roughly 0.95 to 10 million T cells were used, about 510,000 cDNA molecules resulted. Via MiXCR, TCRdb re-called the PCR reads, giving one row per CDR3 protein. The data hold fewer than 900,000 distinct CDR3 sequences, with roughly 50% observed a single time. A note on this clonotype: Its antigen is still unknown.

The V end was cut by 2 bases, the J end by 4 bases, with 18 bases between. The CDR3 extends over 16 amino acids. Germline CDR1 and CDR2: LGHDT and YNNKEL (reference sequence). The receptor was derived from a girl aged 5-17 years with multiple sclerosis. Sequencing input: blood. The rearrangement joins TRBV3-1 to TRBJ2-7; unclear D gene. CDR3 coding DNA: TGTGCCAGCAGCCAATCGCCGCCGGGTGAAGGTTACGAGCAGTACTTC. Translation gives CASSQSPPGEGYEQYF.